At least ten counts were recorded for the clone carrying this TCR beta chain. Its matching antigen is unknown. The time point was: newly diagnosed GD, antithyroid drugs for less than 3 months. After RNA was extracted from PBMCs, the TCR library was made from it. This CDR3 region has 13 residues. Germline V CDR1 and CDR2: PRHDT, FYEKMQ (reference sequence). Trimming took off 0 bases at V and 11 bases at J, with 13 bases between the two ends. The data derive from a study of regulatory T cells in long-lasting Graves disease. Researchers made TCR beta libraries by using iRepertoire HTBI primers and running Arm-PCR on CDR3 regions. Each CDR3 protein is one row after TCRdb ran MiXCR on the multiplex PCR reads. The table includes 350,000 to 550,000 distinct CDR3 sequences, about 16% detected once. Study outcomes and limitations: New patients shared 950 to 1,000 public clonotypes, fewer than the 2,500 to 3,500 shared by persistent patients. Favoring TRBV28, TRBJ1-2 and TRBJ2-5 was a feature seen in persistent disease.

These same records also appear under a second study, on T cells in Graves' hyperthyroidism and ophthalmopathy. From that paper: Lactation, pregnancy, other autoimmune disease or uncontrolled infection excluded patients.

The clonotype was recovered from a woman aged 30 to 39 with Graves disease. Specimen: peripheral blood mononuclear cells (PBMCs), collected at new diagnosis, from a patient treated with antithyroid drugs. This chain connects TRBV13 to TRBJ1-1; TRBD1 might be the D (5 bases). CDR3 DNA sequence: TGTGCCAGCAGCTTAGGCCAAAGGGGAACGGCTTTCTTT. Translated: CASSLGQRGTAFF.